The 5 T cell receptor beta chains presented below share a single source sample, sequenced in a study of shared clonotypes between healthy human individuals. Measured with immunoSEQ multiplex PCR; TCRdb has only the in-frame clones, and not every one. The table records around 1.4 million clones, just under 99% of them present only once. Specimen: naive CD4+ T cells sorted from blood. This sample's subset: CD45RA+ positively selected. These receptors were collected from a man under 40 in good health.

The chain combines TRBV6-6 with TRBJ2-1; a weak D match, TRBD1 (6 bases). V lost 6 bases, J lost 0 bases, and 12 bases lay in between. CDR3 size: 15 residues. Germline CDR1 reads MNHNY; CDR2 reads SVGAGI (reference sequence). For the CDR3, the DNA is TGTGCCAGCAGCAGGGACATGATCTCCTACAATGAGCAGTTCTTC. Translation: CASSRDMISYNEQFF.

The CDR3 region has the DNA TGTGCCAGCAGCTTAAGTCGGACCTACGAGCAGTACTTC. Its protein is CASSLSRTYEQYF. The V call is TRBV7-8, the J call TRBJ2-7; no clear D gene. This CDR3 contains 13 residues. Trimming removed 2 bases at V and 2 bases at J, with 7 bases between. Per the germline V gene, CDR1 is SGHVS and CDR2 is FQNEAQ.

The chain joins TRBV2 to TRBJ2-5; TRBD2 matches at 14 bases. J was trimmed by 5 bases and V by 6 bases; bases with no gene match: 8. CDR3 length: 16 amino acids. Per the germline V gene, CDR1 is SNHLY and CDR2 is FYNNEI. CDR3: CASRKGLAGVVETQYF. CDR3 DNA sequence: TGTGCCAGCAGAAAGGGACTAGCGGGAGTTGTTGAGACCCAGTACTTC.

Only one count was recorded for this clone. This chain connects TRBV28 to TRBJ2-7; D tentatively fits TRBD1 or TRBD2 (6 bases each). V was pared by 6 bases and J by 8 bases, with 20 bases between. The CDR3 spans 14 residues. Germline CDR1 MDHEN, CDR2 SYDVKM. The CDR3 coding sequence is TGTGCCAGCAGAAAGGGGGGAGTCCAGGGACAGCAGTACTTC. Protein: CASRKGGVQGQQYF.

The chain links TRBV5-4 to TRBJ2-2; 8 bases map to TRBD2. Per the germline V gene, CDR1 is SGHNT and CDR2 is YYREEE (reference sequence). The ends lost 4 bases at V and 3 bases at J; junction bases unmatched: 8. This CDR3 contains 16 residues. In DNA form, the CDR3 reads TGTGCCAGCAGCCCGGGGGGGACTATCGACACCGGGGAGCTGTTTTTT. It encodes CASSPGGTIDTGELFF. Complete variable domain (other parts from reference TRBV5-4 and TRBJ2-2): ETGVTQSPTHLIKTRGQQVTLRCSSQSGHNTVSWYQQALGQGPQFIFQYYREEENGRGNFPPRFSGLQFPNYSSELNVNALELDDSALYLCASSPGGTIDTGELFFGEGSRLTVL.